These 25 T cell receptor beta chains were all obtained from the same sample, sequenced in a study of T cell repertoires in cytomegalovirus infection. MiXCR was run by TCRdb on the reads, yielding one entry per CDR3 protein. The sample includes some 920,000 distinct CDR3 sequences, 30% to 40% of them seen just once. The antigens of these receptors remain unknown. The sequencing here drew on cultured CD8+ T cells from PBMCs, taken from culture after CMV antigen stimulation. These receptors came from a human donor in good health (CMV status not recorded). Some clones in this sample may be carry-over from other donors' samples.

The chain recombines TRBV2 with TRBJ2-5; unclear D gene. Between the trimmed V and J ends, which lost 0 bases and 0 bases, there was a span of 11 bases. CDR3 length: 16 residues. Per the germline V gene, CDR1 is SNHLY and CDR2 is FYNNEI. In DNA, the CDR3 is TGTGCCAGCAGTGAAGCGCAAAGGATGTACCAAGAGACCCAGTACTTC. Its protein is CASSEAQRMYQETQYF. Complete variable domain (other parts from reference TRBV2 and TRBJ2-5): EPEVTQTPSHQVTQMGQEVILRCVPISNHLYFYWYRQILGQKVEFLVSFYNNEISEKSEIFDDQFSVERPDGSNFTLKIRSTKLEDSAMYFCASSEAQRMYQETQYFGPGTRLLVL.

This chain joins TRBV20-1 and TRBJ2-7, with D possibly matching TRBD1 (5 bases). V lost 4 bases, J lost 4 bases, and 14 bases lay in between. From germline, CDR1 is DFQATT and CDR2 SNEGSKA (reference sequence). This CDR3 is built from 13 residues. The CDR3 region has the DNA TGCAGTGCTAAGGGCAGGGCGATTTACGAGCAGTACTTC. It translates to CSAKGRAIYEQYF.

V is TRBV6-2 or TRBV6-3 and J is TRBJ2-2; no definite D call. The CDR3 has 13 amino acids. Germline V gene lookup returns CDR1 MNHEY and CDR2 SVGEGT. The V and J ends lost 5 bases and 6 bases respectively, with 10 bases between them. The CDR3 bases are TGTGCCAGCAGTGTGCCCGTAGCCGGGGAGCTGTTTTTT. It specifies CASSVPVAGELFF.

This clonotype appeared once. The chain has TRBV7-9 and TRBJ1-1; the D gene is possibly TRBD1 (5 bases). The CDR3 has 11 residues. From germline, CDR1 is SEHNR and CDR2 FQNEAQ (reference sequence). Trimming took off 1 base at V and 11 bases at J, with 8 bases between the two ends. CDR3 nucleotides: TGTGCCAGCAGCTTAGGAGGGGACGCTTTCTTT. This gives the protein CASSLGGDAFF.

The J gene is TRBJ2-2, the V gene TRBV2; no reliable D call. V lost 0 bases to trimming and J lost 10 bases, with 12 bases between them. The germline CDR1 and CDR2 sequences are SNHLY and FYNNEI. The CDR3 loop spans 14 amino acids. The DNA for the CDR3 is TGTGCCAGCAGTGAAGCGGTGGTTAGGGTGGAGCTGTTTTTT. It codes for CASSEAVVRVELFF.

The CDR3 nucleotides are TGTGCCAGCAGCTTAGACAGGGGGCGGGCCTACGAGCAGTACGTC. Translating gives CASSLDRGRAYEQYV. The rearrangement uses TRBV7-2 and TRBJ2-7, with 9 bases fitting TRBD1. CDR1 SGHTA and CDR2 FQGNSA come from the germline V gene. This CDR3 is built from 15 residues. The V gene end was trimmed by 1 base and the J gene end by 2 bases; junction bases not matched to a gene: 3.

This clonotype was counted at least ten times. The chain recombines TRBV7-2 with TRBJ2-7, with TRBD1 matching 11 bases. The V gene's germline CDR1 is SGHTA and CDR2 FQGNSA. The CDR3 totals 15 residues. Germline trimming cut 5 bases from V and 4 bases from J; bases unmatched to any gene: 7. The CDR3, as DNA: TGTGCCAGCAGCGTCGGGACAGGGGGAGATTACGAGCAGTACGTC. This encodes CASSVGTGGDYEQYV.

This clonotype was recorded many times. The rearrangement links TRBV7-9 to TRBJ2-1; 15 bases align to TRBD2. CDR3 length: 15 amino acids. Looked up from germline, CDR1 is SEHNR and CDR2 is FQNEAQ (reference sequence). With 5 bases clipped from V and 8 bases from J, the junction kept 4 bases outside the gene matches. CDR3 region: CASSPRTSGGDEQFF. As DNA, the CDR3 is TGTGCCAGCAGCCCCCGGACTAGCGGGGGGGATGAGCAGTTCTTC.

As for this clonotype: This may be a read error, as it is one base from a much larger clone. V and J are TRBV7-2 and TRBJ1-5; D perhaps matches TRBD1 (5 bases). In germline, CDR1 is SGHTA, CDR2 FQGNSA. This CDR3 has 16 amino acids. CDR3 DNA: TGTGTCAGCAGCCAAAAATGGAGGGGAAGCAATCAGCCCCAGCATTTT. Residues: CVSSQKWRGSNQPQHF. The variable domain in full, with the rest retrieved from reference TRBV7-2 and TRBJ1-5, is GAGVSQSPSNKVTEKGKDVELRCDPISGHTALYWYRQSLGQGLEFLIYFQGNSAPDKSGLPSDRFSAERTGGSVSTLTIQRTQQEDSAVYLCVSSQKWRGSNQPQHFGDGTRLSIL.

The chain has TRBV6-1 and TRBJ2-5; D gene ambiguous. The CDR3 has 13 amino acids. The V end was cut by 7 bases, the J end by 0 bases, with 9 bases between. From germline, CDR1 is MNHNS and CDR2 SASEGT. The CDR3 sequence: CASTGRNQETQYF. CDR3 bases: TGTGCCAGCACCGGACGGAACCAAGAGACCCAGTACTTC.

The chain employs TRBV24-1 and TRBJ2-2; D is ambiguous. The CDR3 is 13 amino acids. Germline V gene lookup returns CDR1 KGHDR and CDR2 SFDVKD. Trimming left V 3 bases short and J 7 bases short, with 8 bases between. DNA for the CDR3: TGTGCCACCAGTGATACCCGGGTCGGGGAGCTGTTTTTT. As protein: CATSDTRVGELFF.

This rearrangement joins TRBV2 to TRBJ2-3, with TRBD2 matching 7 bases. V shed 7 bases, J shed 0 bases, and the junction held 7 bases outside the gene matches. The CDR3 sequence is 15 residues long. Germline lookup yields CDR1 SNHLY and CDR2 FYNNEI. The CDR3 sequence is CASKGSGASTDTQYF. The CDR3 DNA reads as TGTGCCAGCAAAGGGAGCGGGGCTAGCACAGATACGCAGTATTTT.

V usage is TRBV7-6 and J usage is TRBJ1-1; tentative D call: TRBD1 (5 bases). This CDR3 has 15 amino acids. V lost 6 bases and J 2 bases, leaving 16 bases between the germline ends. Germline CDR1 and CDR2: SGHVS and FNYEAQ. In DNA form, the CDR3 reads TGTGCCAGCAGTCAATGGGAGGGGCATAACACTGAAGCTTTCTTT. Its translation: CASSQWEGHNTEAFF.

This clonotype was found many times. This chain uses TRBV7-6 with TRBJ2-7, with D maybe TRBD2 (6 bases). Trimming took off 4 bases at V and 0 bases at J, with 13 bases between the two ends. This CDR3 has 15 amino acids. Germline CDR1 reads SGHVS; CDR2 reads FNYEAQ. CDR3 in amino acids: CASSSGPDYSYEQYF. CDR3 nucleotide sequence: TGTGCCAGCAGCTCCGGGCCGGACTACTCCTACGAGCAGTACTTC.

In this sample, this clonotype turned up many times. The DNA for the CDR3 is TGTGCCAGCAGACTAGCGGGTTTCCAAGAGACCCAGTACTTC. The encoded protein is CASRLAGFQETQYF. The chain joins TRBV7-8 to TRBJ2-5, with TRBD2 identical over 9 bases. V was clipped by 6 bases and J by 1 base; unmatched bases: 3. The CDR3 spans 14 residues. Germline CDR1 is SGHVS and CDR2 is FQNEAQ.

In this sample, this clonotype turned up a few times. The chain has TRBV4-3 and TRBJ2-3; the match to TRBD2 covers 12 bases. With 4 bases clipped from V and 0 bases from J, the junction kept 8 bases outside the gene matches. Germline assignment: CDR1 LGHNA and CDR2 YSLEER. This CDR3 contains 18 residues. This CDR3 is CASSPSRTSGASTDTQYF. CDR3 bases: TGCGCCAGCAGCCCCAGCCGGACTAGCGGGGCTAGCACAGATACGCAGTATTTT.

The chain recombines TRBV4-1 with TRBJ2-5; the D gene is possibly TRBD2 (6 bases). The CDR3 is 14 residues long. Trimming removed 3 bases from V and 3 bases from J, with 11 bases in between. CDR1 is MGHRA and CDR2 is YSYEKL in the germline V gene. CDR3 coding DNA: TGCGCCAGCAGCCAGGGTTGGGGGGAAGAGACCCAGTACTTC. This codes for CASSQGWGEETQYF.

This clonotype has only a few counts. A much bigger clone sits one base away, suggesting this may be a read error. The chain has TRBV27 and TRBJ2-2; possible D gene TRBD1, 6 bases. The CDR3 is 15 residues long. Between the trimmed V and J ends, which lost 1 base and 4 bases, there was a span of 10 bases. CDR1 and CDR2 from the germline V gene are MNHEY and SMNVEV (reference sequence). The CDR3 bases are TGTGCCAGCAGTTTATGGCAGGGGAGCACCGGGGAGCTGTTTTTT. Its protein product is CASSLWQGSTGELFF.

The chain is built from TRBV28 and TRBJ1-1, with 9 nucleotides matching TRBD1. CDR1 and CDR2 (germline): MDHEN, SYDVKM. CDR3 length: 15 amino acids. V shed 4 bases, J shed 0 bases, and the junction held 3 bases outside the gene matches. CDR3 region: CASSYRGRVNTEAFF. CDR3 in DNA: TGTGCCAGCAGTTACAGGGGGCGGGTGAACACTGAAGCTTTCTTT.

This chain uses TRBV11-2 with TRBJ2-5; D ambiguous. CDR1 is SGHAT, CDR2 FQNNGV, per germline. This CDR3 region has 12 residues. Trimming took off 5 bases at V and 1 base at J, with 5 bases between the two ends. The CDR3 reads CASSQTQETQYF. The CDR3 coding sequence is TGTGCCAGCAGCCAAACCCAAGAGACCCAGTACTTC.

This CDR3 reads CASSNDAGGGYTF. CDR3 bases: TGTGCCAGCAGTAATGACGCGGGGGGTGGCTACACCTTC. The rearrangement joins TRBV6-5 to TRBJ1-2; D may be TRBD1 (5 bases). CDR1 and CDR2 from the germline V gene are MNHEY and SVGAGI. The V end lost 5 bases, the J end lost 7 bases, and 14 bases lay between the germline ends. The CDR3 contains 13 residues.

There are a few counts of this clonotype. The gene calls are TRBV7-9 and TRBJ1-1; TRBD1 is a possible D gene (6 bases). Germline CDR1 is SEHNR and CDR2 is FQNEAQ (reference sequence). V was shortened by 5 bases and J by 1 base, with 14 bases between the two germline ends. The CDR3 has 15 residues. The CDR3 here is CASSPTRGENTEAFF. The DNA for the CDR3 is TGTGCCAGCAGCCCGACTAGGGGGGAGAACACTGAAGCTTTCTTT.

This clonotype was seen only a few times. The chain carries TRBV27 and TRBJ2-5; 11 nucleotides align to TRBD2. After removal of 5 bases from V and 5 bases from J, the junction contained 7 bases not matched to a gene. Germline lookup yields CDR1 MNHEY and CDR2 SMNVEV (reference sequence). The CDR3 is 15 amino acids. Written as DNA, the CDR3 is TGTGCCAGCAGTCTAGCGGGGGGTCGAGGGGAGACCCAGTACTTC. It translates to CASSLAGGRGETQYF.

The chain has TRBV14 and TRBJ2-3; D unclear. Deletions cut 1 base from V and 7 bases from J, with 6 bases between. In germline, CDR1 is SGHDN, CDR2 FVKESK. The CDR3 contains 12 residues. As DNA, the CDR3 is TGTGCCAGCAGCCAAGTATTAAATACGCAGTATTTT. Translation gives CASSQVLNTQYF.

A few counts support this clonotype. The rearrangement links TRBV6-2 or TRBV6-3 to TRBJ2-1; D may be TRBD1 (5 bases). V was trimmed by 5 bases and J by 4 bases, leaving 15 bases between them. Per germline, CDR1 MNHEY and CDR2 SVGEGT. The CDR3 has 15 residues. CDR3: CASSPRQTRYNEQFF. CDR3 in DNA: TGTGCCAGCAGTCCCCGACAGACCCGGTACAATGAGCAGTTCTTC.